This T cell receptor beta chain was recovered during a study of human T cells and chemical hapten exposure. Comment on this clonotype: A read error may account for a junction end that differs from germline.

The time point denotes: patch test 1, 2 weeks after DPC sensitization. Specified treatment: therapeutic diphenylcyclopropenone sensitization with weekly scalp DPC. TCRdb fed the RACE reads into MiXCR, producing one record per CDR3 protein. The data contain 350,000 or so distinct CDR3 sequences, 6% to 8.5% of them singletons. The CDR3 is 15 residues long. Germline V CDR1 and CDR2: SEHNR, FQNEAQ (reference sequence). The sequence came from a woman aged 18-29 years with alopecia areata. Some clones in this sample may be carry-over from other donors' samples. This sample comprised whole blood, obtained in connection with sensitization to the hapten diphenylcyclopropenone (DPC). The chain has TRBV7-9 and TRBJ1-2; no definite D call. The DNA for the CDR3 is TGTGCCAGCAGTTTAGACTTGACGGCTAATGATGGCTACACCTTC. It is translated as CASSLDLTANDGYTF.